This passage covers 32 T cell receptor beta chains from one sample sequenced in a study of spatial heterogeneity in lung cancer. Time point reported: sample taken at primary tumor resection. Whole RNA obtained from tumor, nontumor lung or frozen PBMC underwent sequencing without sorting. Each CDR3 protein is one row after TCRdb ran MiXCR on the 5' RACE reads. This sample yields some 41,000 distinct CDR3 sequences, of which roughly 7.1% are seen a single time; 43% belongs to the top ten. This specimen consisted of PBMCs, obtained at surgery. The source is a female donor with early-stage non-small cell lung cancer.

The chain carries TRBV20-1 and TRBJ1-1; possibly TRBD1 for D (5 bases). CDR3 length equals 13 residues. Trimming removed 5 bases at V and 1 base at J, with 11 bases between. The germline V gene has CDR1 DFQATT and CDR2 SNEGSKA (reference sequence). As DNA, the CDR3 is TGCAGTGCTTCCAGGGTGGGGAACACTGAAGCTTTCTTT. Encoded protein: CSASRVGNTEAFF.

This clonotype was detected a few times. J is TRBJ1-2 and V is TRBV5-1; no clear D gene. CDR1 and CDR2 from the germline V gene are SGHRS and YFSETQ. V gave up 0 bases and J gave up 7 bases, with 13 bases separating them. The CDR3 extends over 14 amino acids. The CDR3, as DNA: TGCGCCAGCAGCTTGGAAGGAGATTTACGTGGCTACACCTTC. The encoded protein is CASSLEGDLRGYTF.

This clonotype appeared a few times. V gene TRBV6-6 combines with J gene TRBJ2-1; TRBD1 agrees at 8 bases. CDR3 size: 15 residues. CDR1 is MNHNY, CDR2 SVGAGI, per germline (reference sequence). The V and J ends lost 2 bases and 6 bases, in that order; junction bases with no gene match: 6. DNA of the CDR3: TGTGCCAGCAGTTACGGACAGGGTTGGGGCAATGAGCAGTTCTTC. This sequence encodes CASSYGQGWGNEQFF.

This clonotype was picked up many times. CDR3: CASSLDSKGNNGYTF. The CDR3, as DNA: TGTGCCAGCAGCTTAGATAGTAAAGGGAATAACGGCTACACCTTC. The chain recombines TRBV7-2 with TRBJ1-2; D is ambiguous. CDR3 size: 15 residues. The germline V gene encodes CDR1 SGHTA and CDR2 FQGNSA. V shed 1 base and J shed 8 bases, with 17 bases lying between them.

In its sample, this clonotype was seen many times. The genes are TRBV19 and TRBJ2-7; TRBD1 aligns across 9 bases. CDR1 and CDR2 from the germline V gene are LNHDA and SQIVND (reference sequence). The V gene end was trimmed by 5 bases and the J gene end by 5 bases; junction bases not matched to a gene: 7. There are 14 residues in the CDR3. In DNA, the CDR3 is TGTGCCAGTAGTGCGGGACAGGGAGTAAACGAGCAGTACTTC. It specifies CASSAGQGVNEQYF.

The chain joins TRBV7-3 to TRBJ1-1; D uncertain. The V end lost 3 bases, the J end lost 5 bases, and 13 bases lay between the germline ends. This CDR3 has 14 amino acids. Germline V gene lookup returns CDR1 SGHTA and CDR2 FQGTGA. DNA of the CDR3: TGTGCCAGCAGCTTGGGTGCCTTGGGAACTGAAGCTTTCTTT. Its translation is CASSLGALGTEAFF.

There are many counts of this clonotype. The chain is built from TRBV18 and TRBJ2-3, with D hard to call. Germline CDR1 is KGHSH and CDR2 is LQKENI. This CDR3 is built from 15 residues. The V gene lost 3 bases and the J gene lost 0 bases, with 10 bases spanning the gap. The CDR3 here is CASSPAQLSTDTQYF. The CDR3 DNA reads TGTGCCAGCTCACCGGCACAGCTCAGCACAGATACGCAGTATTTT.

The rearrangement links TRBV6-6 to TRBJ2-1; 9 bases match TRBD1. The CDR3 loop spans 14 amino acids. V gave up 4 bases and J gave up 7 bases; unmatched junction bases: 5. The germline CDR1 and CDR2 sequences are MNHNY and SVGAGI (reference sequence). CDR3 residues: CASSSRQGGNEQFF. The CDR3, as DNA: TGTGCCAGCAGTTCCCGACAGGGGGGGAATGAGCAGTTCTTC.

A remark on this clonotype: No conserved phenylalanine or tryptophan ends this CDR3, so it is likely a read error. The chain is built from TRBV7-2 and TRBJ2-5; D is perhaps TRBD1 or TRBD2 (5 bases each). Germline loops: CDR1 SGHTA, CDR2 FQGNSA. The ends were cut back, 1 base at V and 7 bases at J, with 10 bases in the middle. This CDR3 region has 13 residues. The CDR3 coding sequence is TGTGCCAGCAGCTTAGATACAGGAGGGACCCAGTACTAC. Translation gives CASSLDTGGTQYY.

The chain couples TRBV29-1 to TRBJ2-3; D is possibly TRBD2 (7 bases). There are 14 residues in the CDR3. Deletions cut 2 bases from V and 6 bases from J, with 15 bases between. In germline, CDR1 is SQVTM, CDR2 ANQGSEA. CDR3 in amino acids: CSVERGAIRDTQYF. The CDR3 coding sequence is TGCAGCGTTGAACGGGGGGCTATAAGGGATACGCAGTATTTT.

J is TRBJ1-2 and V is TRBV5-1; 9 positions agree with TRBD1. Trimming cost V 1 base and J 6 bases; bases outside gene matches: 7. Per the germline V gene, CDR1 is SGHRS and CDR2 is YFSETQ. The CDR3 has 15 residues. Written as DNA, the CDR3 is TGCGCCAGCAGCTTGCTTCCGGGACAGGGCGATGGCTACACCTTC. Amino acid sequence: CASSLLPGQGDGYTF.

V is TRBV27 and J is TRBJ2-3, with TRBD1 matching 7 bases. The CDR3 sequence is 17 residues long. Germline V gene lookup returns CDR1 MNHEY and CDR2 SMNVEV (reference sequence). V dropped 5 bases and J dropped 2; count of bases not matched to a gene: 13. The DNA for the CDR3 is TGTGCCAGCAGTCTAAAAAGACAGGGCCCGATCACAGATACGCAGTATTTT. This codes for CASSLKRQGPITDTQYF.

In this sample, this clonotype turned up many times. This chain joins TRBV29-1 and TRBJ1-4; the D gene is possibly TRBD1 (5 bases). This CDR3 spans 12 amino acids. The V gene's germline CDR1 is SQVTM and CDR2 ANQGSEA. Trimming stripped 6 bases from V and 8 bases from J, with 13 bases between. CDR3 nucleotide sequence: TGCAGCGTATGGCAGGGCGGCGAAAAACTGTTTTTT. Encoded protein: CSVWQGGEKLFF.

This clonotype appeared many times. The V and J genes are TRBV5-1 and TRBJ2-3, with unresolved D. The CDR3 sequence is 15 residues long. From germline, CDR1 is SGHRS and CDR2 YFSETQ. Trimming cost V 0 bases and J 8 bases, with 16 bases left between them. DNA for the CDR3: TGCGCCAGCAGCTTGGCGACTGCCCTGTCGGGTACGCAGTATTTT. It is translated as CASSLATALSGTQYF.

In this sample, this clonotype turned up a few times. The rearrangement joins TRBV11-2 to TRBJ1-2, with 8 bases matching TRBD1. This CDR3 is 14 amino acids long. Germline V gives CDR1 SGHAT, CDR2 FQNNGV. Trimming at V came to 4 bases and at J to 4 bases, leaving 5 bases not matched to a gene. The CDR3 sequence is CASSSRGRVYGYTF. The CDR3 DNA is TGTGCCAGCAGCTCCAGGGGGCGCGTCTATGGCTACACCTTC. The full variable domain, rest sourced from reference TRBV11-2 and TRBJ1-2, is EAGVAQSPRYKIIEKRQSVAFWCNPISGHATLYWYQQILGQGPKLLIQFQNNGVVDDSQLPKDRFSAERLKGVDSTLKIQPAKLEDSAVYLCASSSRGRVYGYTFGSGTRLTVV.

This clonotype showed up many times. The chain links TRBV5-6 to TRBJ2-2; D may match TRBD1 or TRBD2 (5 bases each). The CDR3 consists of 20 residues. V was pared by 1 base and J by 0 bases, with 22 bases between. The V gene's germline CDR1 is SGHDT and CDR2 YYEEEE. The CDR3 region is CASSLFARSPGTANTGELFF. The CDR3 DNA sequence: TGTGCCAGCAGCTTGTTTGCTAGGTCCCCTGGGACCGCGAACACCGGGGAGCTGTTTTTT.

This clonotype came up a few times. V gene TRBV7-2 combines with J gene TRBJ1-2; D gene uncertain. Trimming shortened V by 0 bases and J by 4 bases, and 18 bases separated the two germline ends. The CDR3 length is 17 residues. CDR1 SGHTA and CDR2 FQGNSA come from the germline V gene. The CDR3, as DNA: TGTGCCAGCAGCTTAGCCCAACCCTCACAGACCTCCTATGGCTACACCTTC. Its protein is CASSLAQPSQTSYGYTF. Based on the CDR3 plus reference TRBV7-2 and TRBJ1-2, the full variable domain is GAGVSQSPSNKVTEKGKDVELRCDPISGHTALYWYRQSLGQGLEFLIYFQGNSAPDKSGLPSDRFSAERTGGSVSTLTIQRTQQEDSAVYLCASSLAQPSQTSYGYTFGSGTRLTVV.

This clonotype was counted at least ten times. This chain joins TRBV7-2 and TRBJ1-2, with unresolved D. The CDR3 has 15 amino acids. V was cut by 3 bases and J by 5 bases, with 16 bases left in between. Germline values: CDR1 SGHTA, CDR2 FQGNSA. The CDR3 DNA follows: TGTGCCAGCAGCTTGAGCGGGGAACCCTCATATGGCTACACCTTC. Translation: CASSLSGEPSYGYTF. Full variable domain (outside the CDR3, taken from reference TRBV7-2 and TRBJ1-2): GAGVSQSPSNKVTEKGKDVELRCDPISGHTALYWYRQSLGQGLEFLIYFQGNSAPDKSGLPSDRFSAERTGGSVSTLTIQRTQQEDSAVYLCASSLSGEPSYGYTFGSGTRLTVV.

This clonotype was seen at least ten times. V is TRBV4-2 and J is TRBJ2-7, with 9 bases matching TRBD1. J was trimmed by 3 bases and V by 3 bases; bases with no gene match: 6. Germline V gives CDR1 LGHNA, CDR2 YNFKEQ. The CDR3 totals 15 residues. The CDR3 nucleotides read TGTGCCAGCAGCCACCCCTCGACAGGGGGCTACGAGCAGTACTTC. This gives the protein CASSHPSTGGYEQYF.

This clonotype has at least ten counts. The chain uses TRBV5-1 and TRBJ1-5, with 9 bases that match TRBD1. The CDR3 sequence is 14 residues long. V lost 3 bases, J lost 8 bases, and 6 bases stayed unmatched. The germline CDR1 and CDR2 sequences are SGHRS and YFSETQ. The CDR3, as DNA: TGCGCCAGCAGCTCGGGACAGGGTGATAAGCCCCAGCATTTT. Translation: CASSSGQGDKPQHF.

The CDR3 nucleotides read TGTGCCAGCAGTTATGGGGCAGGAGTGGGCTATGGCTACACCTTC. Protein: CASSYGAGVGYGYTF. The chain carries TRBV6-5 and TRBJ1-2; a possible D gene is TRBD1 (5 bases). The germline V gene has CDR1 MNHEY and CDR2 SVGAGI. This CDR3 spans 15 amino acids. Trimming removed 3 bases at V and 4 bases at J, with 15 bases between.

In this sample, this clonotype turned up many times. The V and J genes are TRBV3-1 and TRBJ1-1; unclear D gene. CDR1 and CDR2 (germline): LGHDT, YNNKEL (reference sequence). The V gene lost 3 bases and the J gene lost 4 bases, with 9 bases spanning the gap. This CDR3 is 13 amino acids long. In DNA, the CDR3 is TGTGCCAGCAGCCAGATCAGAGGCACTGAAGCTTTCTTT. Its translation: CASSQIRGTEAFF.

The rearrangement joins TRBV6-5 to TRBJ2-7; a possible D gene is TRBD1 (6 bases). V was clipped by 6 bases and J by 4 bases, with 22 bases between them. Germline values: CDR1 MNHEY, CDR2 SVGAGI. This CDR3 region has 16 residues. Here the CDR3 reads CASSPPPGDSKYEQYF. In DNA form, the CDR3 reads TGTGCCAGCAGCCCGCCTCCAGGGGATAGTAAGTACGAGCAGTACTTC.

The rearrangement links TRBV20-1 to TRBJ2-7; D is uncertain. The CDR3 extends over 15 amino acids. The V gene's germline CDR1 is DFQATT and CDR2 SNEGSKA (reference sequence). Trimming left V 4 bases short and J 4 bases short, with 20 bases between. In nucleotides, the CDR3 is TGCAGTGCTAAACATGGCAGCCAGGCTTTTTACGAGCAGTACTTC. It encodes CSAKHGSQAFYEQYF.

This clonotype was counted only a few times. CDR3 DNA sequence: TGCAGTGCTGTGCGCCTGGGGGAGATTGGAAACACCATATATTTT. It specifies CSAVRLGEIGNTIYF. This chain joins TRBV20-1 and TRBJ1-3, with D possibly TRBD1 on 5 matching bases. This CDR3 has 15 amino acids. CDR1 is DFQATT and CDR2 is SNEGSKA in the germline V gene (reference sequence). Trimming removed 5 bases at V and 3 bases at J, with 17 bases between.

This clonotype was seen ten or more times. This chain links TRBV4-3 with TRBJ1-4; TRBD1 matches at 8 bases. Losses at the gene ends were 0 bases for V and 7 bases for J; bases not matched to a gene: 7. The CDR3 extends over 16 amino acids. The germline V gene encodes CDR1 LGHNA and CDR2 YSLEER. Here the CDR3 reads CASSQDRAGGTEKLFF. The CDR3 region has the DNA TGCGCCAGCAGCCAAGATAGGGCAGGGGGCACTGAAAAACTGTTTTTT.

The sample holds a few counts of this clonotype. The CDR3 sequence: CASNYGQGSTEAFF. The CDR3 nucleotides read TGTGCCAGCAACTACGGGCAGGGATCCACTGAAGCTTTCTTT. The chain recombines TRBV6-5 with TRBJ1-1; possible D gene TRBD1, 5 bases. V was cut by 7 bases and J by 4 bases, with 16 bases left in between. The CDR3 runs 14 residues. CDR1 is MNHEY, CDR2 SVGAGI, per germline.

In nucleotides, the CDR3 is TGTGCCAGCAGTTTGTGGGGACAGGGGAGGGTCGAGCAGTACTTC. It yields the protein CASSLWGQGRVEQYF. This rearrangement joins TRBV28 to TRBJ2-7; 10 nucleotides line up with TRBD1. The CDR3 consists of 15 residues. V trimming: 3 bases; J trimming: 6 bases; junction bases outside the gene matches: 8. The germline V gene encodes CDR1 MDHEN and CDR2 SYDVKM.

Notes on this clonotype: Germline is not matched at one junction end, which may reflect a read error. The CDR3 loop is CASSLGPGQSFEQYF. As DNA, the CDR3 is TGTGCCAGCAGCTTAGGACCGGGACAGTCCTTCGAGCAGTACTTC. The V call is TRBV7-6, the J call TRBJ2-7; 7 bases match TRBD1. The germline gives CDR1 SGHVS, CDR2 FNYEAQ. This CDR3 is built from 15 residues.

In its sample, this clonotype was seen many times. This chain's CDR3 is CASSPGTTGELFF. The CDR3 region has the DNA TGCGCCAGCAGCCCCGGGACCACCGGGGAGCTGTTTTTT. V usage is TRBV5-1 and J usage is TRBJ2-2, with D perhaps TRBD1 or TRBD2 (5 bases each). The CDR3 loop spans 13 amino acids. Germline V lookup: CDR1 SGHRS, CDR2 YFSETQ. With 4 bases removed from V and 4 bases from J, the gap between germline ends came to 8 bases.

This clonotype was counted ten times or more. The chain has TRBV6-5 and TRBJ1-2; 7 bases line up with TRBD1. CDR1 and CDR2 (germline): MNHEY, SVGAGI. The CDR3 spans 12 residues. With V trimmed by 5 bases and J by 8 bases, 5 bases remained unmatched. The CDR3 here is CASSLQGYGYTF. In nucleotides, the CDR3 is TGTGCCAGCAGTCTACAGGGGTACGGCTACACCTTC.

This clonotype was counted ten times or more. The gene calls are TRBV20-1 and TRBJ2-7, with 8 positions matching TRBD2. J lost 4 bases, V lost 3 bases, and 14 bases had no gene match. CDR3 length: 16 residues. The germline gives CDR1 DFQATT, CDR2 SNEGSKA (reference sequence). Written as DNA, the CDR3 is TGCAGTGCTAGCCCGGGTAGCGGGGCGCTTCGGTACGAGCAGTACTTC. It encodes CSASPGSGALRYEQYF.